Following are 14 T cell receptor beta chains from one sample sequenced in a study of vaccination and CD4 T cells after COVID-19. These TCRs are of unknown antigen specificity. Sequenced with the Oncomine TCR Beta short-read assay was DNA taken from cultured CD4+ T cells. One entry per CDR3 protein, called by TCRdb with MiXCR from the PCR reads. Of about 10,000 distinct CDR3 sequences in the sample, roughly 66% were seen once. The treatment was: approximately nine-day PBMC culture with coronavirus spike peptide pools or control peptides (ViraFEST assay). The specimen sequenced was CD4+ T cells from blood, cultured in vitro. The source of these receptors is a human donor who had recovered from COVID-19.

The chain recombines TRBV6-1 with TRBJ1-6; 7 nucleotides align to TRBD1. V dropped 6 bases and J dropped 10; count of bases not matched to a gene: 12. Germline CDR1 MNHNS, CDR2 SASEGT. The CDR3 covers 15 residues. The CDR3 DNA reads TGTGCCAGCAGCTTGACAGGGCGGATTGGATCACCCCTCCACTTT. It yields the protein CASSLTGRIGSPLHF.

J is TRBJ1-1 and V is TRBV20-1, with D tentatively TRBD1 (6 bases). Trimming stripped 1 base from V and 4 bases from J, with 13 bases between. The V gene's germline CDR1 is DFQATT and CDR2 SNEGSKA (reference sequence). The CDR3 contains 14 residues. In nucleotides, the CDR3 is TGCAGTGCTAGAGTGGGGGGCTTGGGCACTGAAGCTTTCTTT. Protein: CSARVGGLGTEAFF.

This chain uses TRBV24-1 with TRBJ2-6, with no clear D. Germline V gene sequence: CDR1 KGHDR, CDR2 SFDVKD. This CDR3 is built from 16 residues. Deletions cut 6 bases from V and 0 bases from J, with 11 bases between. The chain's CDR3 is CATSHALSSGANVLTF. The CDR3 DNA is TGTGCCACCAGTCACGCGTTGAGCTCTGGGGCCAACGTCCTGACTTTC.

This rearrangement joins TRBV11-2 to TRBJ2-1, with D unclear. This CDR3 spans 15 amino acids. V lost 1 base to trimming and J lost 2 bases, with 9 bases between them. Germline-derived CDR1 and CDR2 are SGHAT and FQNNGV. The CDR3 reads CASSLGVRAYNEQFF. The CDR3 DNA reads as TGTGCCAGCAGCTTAGGGGTCCGGGCCTACAATGAGCAGTTCTTC.

By its share, this clonotype is medium-sized. The rearrangement uses TRBV28 and TRBJ2-7; D perhaps matches TRBD1 (6 bases). The CDR3 runs 15 residues. CDR1 MDHEN and CDR2 SYDVKM come from the germline V gene. With 7 bases removed from V and 3 bases from J, the gap between germline ends came to 19 bases. DNA of the CDR3: TGTGCCAGCACCAATCGACATTCCAGGGGCTACGAGCAGTACTTC. Its translation: CASTNRHSRGYEQYF.

This clonotype appeared once. V and J are TRBV7-2 and TRBJ1-1, with 10 bases that match TRBD1. There are 17 residues in the CDR3. From germline, CDR1 is SGHTA and CDR2 FQGNSA. V lost 5 bases, J lost 0 bases, and 9 bases stayed unmatched. DNA for the CDR3: TGTGCCAGCAGCCCCGGGACAGGGGACCCAATGAACACTGAAGCTTTCTTT. This gives the protein CASSPGTGDPMNTEAFF.

The chain joins TRBV6-5 to TRBJ1-5; D not resolved. The CDR3 extends over 16 amino acids. Germline V CDR1 and CDR2: MNHEY, SVGAGI. V lost 0 bases to trimming and J lost 6 bases, with 15 bases between them. CDR3 nucleotides: TGTGCCAGCAGTTACTCGAGTCTGAGTCCCGGTCAGCCCCAGCATTTT. It is translated as CASSYSSLSPGQPQHF.

V and J are TRBV9 and TRBJ1-6; no firm D call. In germline, CDR1 is SGDLS, CDR2 YYNGEE. The V end lost 3 bases, the J end lost 7 bases, and 8 bases lay between the germline ends. The CDR3 runs 13 residues. The CDR3 region has the DNA TGTGCCAGCAGCGCCGCCGCGAATTCACCCCTCCACTTT. Translation: CASSAAANSPLHF. Together with reference TRBV9 and TRBJ1-6, the CDR3 gives the full variable domain: DSGVTQTPKHLITATGQRVTLRCSPRSGDLSVYWYQQSLDQGLQFLIQYYNGEERAKGNILERFSAQQFPDLHSELNLSSLELGDSALYFCASSAAANSPLHFGNGTRLTVT.

V gene TRBV24-1 combines with J gene TRBJ1-1, with 7 bases identical to TRBD1. CDR1 KGHDR and CDR2 SFDVKD come from the germline V gene. Unmatched junction bases numbered 7, after V lost 3 bases and J lost 1 base. This CDR3 contains 16 residues. CDR3 sequence reads: CATSDPRQGPNTEAFF. For the CDR3, the DNA is TGTGCCACCAGTGATCCCCGACAGGGACCGAACACTGAAGCTTTCTTT.

Judged by abundance, this clonotype is medium-sized. V gene TRBV7-8 combines with J gene TRBJ1-6; possible D gene TRBD1, 5 bases. The germline V and J ends were trimmed by 2 bases and 0 bases, with 5 bases remaining between them. The CDR3 sequence is 15 residues long. CDR1 is SGHVS and CDR2 is FQNEAQ in the germline V gene. CDR3 region: CASSLQGSYNSPLHF. CDR3 nucleotide sequence: TGTGCCAGCAGCTTACAGGGCTCCTATAATTCACCCCTCCACTTT.

This chain links TRBV6-5 with TRBJ1-5; D not resolved. The CDR3 consists of 15 residues. V dropped 0 bases and J dropped 3 bases, with 9 bases sitting between them. Germline CDR1 is MNHEY and CDR2 is SVGAGI. The CDR3 spells CASSYSWRNNQPQHF. DNA for the CDR3: TGTGCCAGCAGTTACTCTTGGAGGAACAATCAGCCCCAGCATTTT.

The chain recombines TRBV7-9 with TRBJ2-3; the D gene is possibly TRBD1 (5 bases). Per germline, CDR1 SEHNR and CDR2 FQNEAQ (reference sequence). The CDR3 extends over 15 amino acids. V lost 1 base to trimming and J lost 3 bases, with 11 bases between them. In DNA, the CDR3 is TGTGCCAGCAGCTTAGTGGGGCTGCGGACAGATACGCAGTATTTT. Protein sequence: CASSLVGLRTDTQYF.

The chain has TRBV6-2 or TRBV6-3 and TRBJ1-1; D is uncertain. V dropped 8 bases and J dropped 1 base, with 17 bases sitting between them. Germline V gene sequence: CDR1 MNHEY, CDR2 SVGEGT. The CDR3 length is 15 residues. CDR3 sequence: CASLPRGPGNTEAFF. The CDR3 nucleotides are TGTGCCAGCTTACCCCGGGGTCCAGGGAACACTGAAGCTTTCTTT.

This chain links TRBV7-3 with TRBJ2-5, with D uncertain. Germline lookup yields CDR1 SGHTA and CDR2 FQGTGA. V lost 5 bases and J 2 bases, leaving 9 bases between the germline ends. The CDR3 runs 13 residues. The CDR3 spells CASSLVRQETQYF. CDR3 nucleotides: TGTGCCAGCAGCCTGGTTCGGCAAGAGACCCAGTACTTC.